This T cell receptor beta chain stems from a study of T cells in Graves' hyperthyroidism and ophthalmopathy. The CDR3 extends over 16 amino acids. V lost 0 bases, J lost 1 base, and 10 bases lay in between. Germline V lookup: CDR1 SGHRS, CDR2 YFSETQ. There are many counts of this clonotype. Authors of the study amplified TCR beta CDR3 regions from RNA transcripts. HTBI primers were used for first-round RT-PCR of the TCR CDR3. MiXCR was run by TCRdb on the multiplex PCR reads, yielding one entry per CDR3 protein. The data show about 370,000 distinct CDR3 sequences, about 16% seen once. Sequenced input: blood. This rearrangement joins TRBV5-1 to TRBJ2-2; D assignment may be TRBD1 or TRBD2 (5 bases each). The TCR comes from a woman aged 60-75 years with Graves' ophthalmopathy. CDR3 DNA sequence: TGCGCCAGCAGCTTGGGAGGGGCGATGAACACCGGGGAGCTGTTTTTT. Translating it yields CASSLGGAMNTGELFF.